The entry below gives a single TCR beta chain sequence along with its context. The V end lost 1 base, the J end lost 6 bases, and 9 bases lay between the germline ends. CDR1 is SGHRS, CDR2 YFSETQ, per germline. This CDR3 has 13 residues. One entry per CDR3 protein results from TCRdb running MiXCR on the 5' RACE reads. The sample lists about 320,000 distinct CDR3 sequences, more than 9% occurring once. The data originate from a study of CD8 T cells in ankylosing spondylitis. The chain is built from TRBV5-1 and TRBJ2-3; D is unclear. The sequencing sample was made of blood, either unsorted or a sorted T cell fraction (not recorded which). The sequence came from a female donor with ankylosing spondylitis or in good health (not recorded which). The CDR3 DNA sequence: TGCGCCAGCAGCTTGCACTTGGGGGATACGCAGTATTTT. The encoded protein is CASSLHLGDTQYF.